This record covers a single T cell receptor beta chain. The antigen is undetermined. This sample was taken from a study of blood T cells in healthy people across ages. Findings of the study overall: Per million T cells, TCR beta diversity dropped roughly linearly as age increased.

The use of a sample-barcoded 5' primer and a J-beta primer mix characterized a second PCR of roughly 6 to 11 cycles. Samples each returned at least 2.5 million CDR3-containing paired-end reads. TCRdb used MiXCR to reprocess the 5' RACE reads, holding one entry per CDR3 protein. The sample yields around 690,000 distinct CDR3 sequences, under 70% seen once. Germline V lookup: CDR1 MDHEN, CDR2 SYDVKM. Trimming took 2 bases from V and 6 from J, leaving 5 bases between them. CDR3 length: 12 amino acids. This clonotype originated in a man aged 55 to 70 in good health. This chain joins TRBV28 and TRBJ2-1; D ambiguous. Sequences were obtained from blood. This CDR3 is CASSLTRNEQFF. DNA of the CDR3: TGTGCCAGCAGTTTAACCCGCAATGAGCAGTTCTTC. Together with reference TRBV28 and TRBJ2-1, the CDR3 gives the full variable domain: DVKVTQSSRYLVKRTGEKVFLECVQDMDHENMFWYRQDPGLGLRLIYFSYDVKMKEKGDIPEGYSVSREKKERFSLILESASTNQTSMYLCASSLTRNEQFFGPGTRLTVL.